Listed here are 8 T cell receptor beta chains from one sample, sequenced in a study of radiotherapy plus CTLA-4 blockade in lung cancer. Data came from immunoSEQ multiplex PCR; TCRdb stores just in-frame clones and leaves some out. The sample carries some 25,000 clones, roughly 70% recorded once. Sequenced here: peripheral blood, sampled from a patient treated with radiotherapy plus ipilimumab. The receptors derive from a human donor with non-small cell lung cancer whose response to radiotherapy plus ipilimumab could not be evaluated.

The chain carries TRBV5-1 and TRBJ2-5; 9 bases map to TRBD2. Germline values: CDR1 SGHRS, CDR2 YFSETQ. V was pared by 0 bases and J by 4 bases, with 4 bases of the junction left unmatched. The CDR3 length is 15 residues. CDR3 nucleotides: TGCGCCAGCAGCTTGGCGCTAGCGGGGAGAGAGACCCAGTACTTC. Amino acids: CASSLALAGRETQYF.

The chain recombines TRBV7-3 with TRBJ2-7; 7 bases are shared with TRBD2. Unmatched junction bases numbered 8, after V lost 0 bases and J lost 0 bases. The CDR3 loop spans 17 amino acids. Germline CDR1 and CDR2: SGHTA and FQGTGA. The CDR3 protein is CASSLTGPSGFSYEQYF. The DNA for the CDR3 is TGTGCCAGCAGCTTAACTGGTCCTAGCGGATTCTCCTACGAGCAGTACTTC. Full variable domain (outside the CDR3, taken from reference TRBV7-3 and TRBJ2-7): GAGVSQTPSNKVTEKGKYVELRCDPISGHTALYWYRQSLGQGPEFLIYFQGTGAADDSGLPNDRFFAVRPEGSVSTLKIQRTERGDSAVYLCASSLTGPSGFSYEQYFGPGTRLTVT.

The chain employs TRBV6-5 and TRBJ1-1; perhaps TRBD1 as D (6 bases). Germline V lookup: CDR1 MNHEY, CDR2 SVGAGI. Trimming cost V 7 bases and J 4 bases, with 7 bases left between them. The CDR3 runs 11 residues. This chain's CDR3 is CASKDSTEAFF. For the CDR3, the DNA is TGTGCCAGCAAGGACAGCACTGAAGCTTTCTTT.

Relative to its sample, this clone is medium-sized. The rearrangement joins TRBV19 to TRBJ2-2, with D possibly being TRBD2 (7 bases). This CDR3 has 14 amino acids. Trimming stripped 8 bases from V and 5 bases from J, with 15 bases between. Germline loops: CDR1 LNHDA, CDR2 SQIVND (reference sequence). CDR3 in amino acids: CASEWGGRTGELFF. CDR3 DNA sequence: TGTGCCAGTGAGTGGGGGGGCCGTACCGGGGAGCTGTTTTTT.

The chain has TRBV18 and TRBJ1-4, with D uncertain. The germline gives CDR1 KGHSH, CDR2 LQKENI. V dropped 2 bases and J dropped 5 bases, with 9 bases sitting between them. The CDR3 loop spans 14 amino acids. In DNA, the CDR3 is TGTGCCAGCTCACCATCGCAGGCAAATGAAAAACTGTTTTTT. It encodes CASSPSQANEKLFF.

The rearrangement joins TRBV18 to TRBJ2-5; D is uncertain. V was cut by 6 bases and J by 8 bases, with 19 bases left in between. This CDR3 is built from 14 residues. Germline lookup yields CDR1 KGHSH and CDR2 LQKENI. The CDR3 is CASSPLVEETTQYF. The CDR3 coding sequence is TGTGCCAGCTCCCCCTTAGTGGAAGAGACTACCCAGTACTTC.

The chain couples TRBV11-2 to TRBJ2-7, with D possibly matching TRBD1 (5 bases). The germline V and J ends were trimmed by 6 bases and 10 bases, with 19 bases remaining between them. Germline V lookup: CDR1 SGHAT, CDR2 FQNNGV. The CDR3 length is 13 residues. The CDR3 reads CASRLTEGANQYF. CDR3 DNA sequence: TGTGCCAGCAGACTGACGGAAGGGGCGAATCAGTACTTC. The full variable domain, in which reference TRBV11-2 and TRBJ2-7 provide the parts outside the CDR3, is EAGVAQSPRYKIIEKRQSVAFWCNPISGHATLYWYQQILGQGPKLLIQFQNNGVVDDSQLPKDRFSAERLKGVDSTLKIQPAKLEDSAVYLCASRLTEGANQYFGPGTRLTVT.

The V and J genes are TRBV9 and TRBJ2-5, with TRBD1 as a possible D gene (5 bases). The CDR3 length is 14 residues. Germline V lookup: CDR1 SGDLS, CDR2 YYNGEE. Trimming shortened V by 0 bases and J by 2 bases, and 8 bases separated the two germline ends. The CDR3 DNA sequence: TGTGCCAGCAGCGTAGTGGGGCAGCAAGAGACCCAGTACTTC. As protein: CASSVVGQQETQYF.